These 29 T cell receptor beta chains share one sample of origin, sequenced in a study of cytomegalovirus exposure and HLA in healthy donors. The PCR employed 60 Vbeta primers together with 13 Jbeta primers. Method: immunoSEQ multiplex PCR; TCRdb's copy keeps in-frame clones and lacks some. The sample shows about 190,000 clones, 60% to 80% of them seen only once. The material sequenced was PBMCs. The receptors here all came from a woman aged 25 to 45 in good health and CMV-seropositive.

The chain links TRBV28 to TRBJ1-1; 8 bases map to TRBD1. CDR1 is MDHEN, CDR2 SYDVKM, per germline. V lost 3 bases, J lost 8 bases, and 11 bases stayed unmatched. CDR3 length: 15 amino acids. CDR3 bases: TGTGCCAGCAGTTTCCGGGACAGGCTGCCGATGGAAGCTTTCTTT. This gives the protein CASSFRDRLPMEAFF.

The V gene is TRBV19, the J gene TRBJ1-1; D gene ambiguous. Germline CDR1 LNHDA, CDR2 SQIVND (reference sequence). The CDR3 extends over 14 amino acids. V lost 4 bases to trimming and J lost 0 bases, with 9 bases between them. In DNA, the CDR3 is TGTGCCAGTAGTAGTAGGGAGATGAACACTGAAGCTTTCTTT. This encodes CASSSREMNTEAFF.

The chain links TRBV19 to TRBJ1-1, with D unclear. Per the germline V gene, CDR1 is LNHDA and CDR2 is SQIVND (reference sequence). CDR3 length: 14 residues. V was pared by 5 bases and J by 1 base, with 11 bases between. As DNA, the CDR3 is TGTGCCAGTAGTCCCCTGAGCTCGAACACTGAAGCTTTCTTT. It translates to CASSPLSSNTEAFF.

V usage is TRBV7-2 and J usage is TRBJ2-5, with 7 bases that match TRBD1. CDR1 and CDR2 (germline): SGHTA, FQGNSA. V shed 3 bases, J shed 1 base, and the junction held 8 bases outside the gene matches. This CDR3 is built from 16 residues. CDR3 sequence reads: CASSFIRDRFQETQYF. The DNA of the CDR3 is TGTGCCAGCAGCTTCATCCGGGACAGATTCCAAGAGACCCAGTACTTC.

This sequence joins TRBV6-6 and TRBJ2-7, with TRBD2 identical over 10 bases. The trim removed 7 bases at V and 2 bases at J, leaving 8 bases unmatched. Germline lookup yields CDR1 MNHNY and CDR2 SVGAGI (reference sequence). The CDR3 spans 15 residues. DNA for the CDR3: TGTGCCAGCACGCAATTAGCGGGAGGAACCTACGAGCAGTACTTC. This translates into CASTQLAGGTYEQYF.

The rearrangement joins TRBV28 to TRBJ2-3, with D perhaps matching TRBD2 (6 bases). Trimming took 3 bases from V and 3 from J, leaving 10 bases between them. The CDR3 sequence is 14 residues long. In germline, CDR1 is MDHEN, CDR2 SYDVKM. The CDR3 nucleotides read TGTGCCAGCAGTTTGGGGGGAGTGACAGATACGCAGTATTTT. Residues: CASSLGGVTDTQYF.

This chain connects TRBV6-6 to TRBJ1-2; possible D gene TRBD1, 5 bases. V lost 7 bases to trimming and J lost 7 bases, with 19 bases between them. CDR3 length equals 14 residues. The germline CDR1 and CDR2 sequences are MNHNY and SVGAGI (reference sequence). The CDR3 protein is CASNPLGPGSGYTF. The CDR3 coding sequence is TGTGCCAGCAATCCCCTGGGGCCGGGTAGTGGCTACACCTTC.

The chain joins TRBV6-5 to TRBJ1-1; TRBD1 agrees at 10 bases. V trimming: 5 bases; J trimming: 4 bases; junction bases outside the gene matches: 7. The CDR3 consists of 15 residues. Germline loops: CDR1 MNHEY, CDR2 SVGAGI. The CDR3 nucleotides read TGTGCCAGCAGTCTGGCCGGGACAGGGGCCACTGAAGCTTTCTTT. It specifies CASSLAGTGATEAFF.

V is TRBV11-3 and J is TRBJ2-3; 7 nucleotides match TRBD2. In germline, CDR1 is SGHNT, CDR2 YENEEA. J was trimmed by 0 bases and V by 1 base; bases with no gene match: 10. The CDR3 loop spans 18 amino acids. CDR3 in DNA: TGTGCCAGCAGCTTAGGAAGTTTGTCTAGCGGAAGCACAGATACGCAGTATTTT. Protein product: CASSLGSLSSGSTDTQYF.

V gene TRBV29-1 combines with J gene TRBJ2-1, with D hard to call. V lost 5 bases, J lost 4 bases, and 12 bases lay in between. This CDR3 is 13 amino acids long. The germline gives CDR1 SQVTM, CDR2 ANQGSEA. CDR3: CSVRSMGYNEQFF. As DNA, the CDR3 is TGCAGCGTTCGGAGCATGGGTTACAATGAGCAGTTCTTC.

For this clone: Other nucleotide sequences from this sample produce the same CDR3. This chain uses TRBV27 with TRBJ1-1; D call uncertain. Germline V gives CDR1 MNHEY, CDR2 SMNVEV (reference sequence). Trimming removed 4 bases at V and 3 bases at J, with 3 bases between. The CDR3 covers 11 residues. CDR3 sequence reads: CASSSYTEAFF. The CDR3, as DNA: TGTGCCAGCAGTTCCTACACTGAAGCTTTCTTT.

The V gene is TRBV5-4, the J gene TRBJ2-7; TRBD2 is a possible D gene (6 bases). V was trimmed by 2 bases and J by 4 bases, leaving 16 bases between them. The germline V gene has CDR1 SGHNT and CDR2 YYREEE (reference sequence). The CDR3 runs to 15 residues. CDR3 amino acids: CASSLVAGRGYEQYF. CDR3 nucleotides: TGTGCCAGCAGCTTAGTGGCGGGACGGGGATACGAGCAGTACTTC.

This rearrangement joins TRBV7-8 to TRBJ2-7, with 7 bases identical to TRBD2. The V and J ends lost 6 bases and 5 bases, in that order; junction bases with no gene match: 16. The CDR3 totals 16 residues. Germline lookup yields CDR1 SGHVS and CDR2 FQNEAQ. CDR3 in amino acids: CASRGRVGQGVHEQYF. The CDR3 nucleotides read TGTGCCAGCAGGGGGAGGGTAGGGCAGGGCGTCCACGAGCAGTACTTC.

Of note for this clone: Different DNA sequences within this sample yield the same CDR3. This chain joins TRBV15 and TRBJ1-1; 7 nucleotides agree with TRBD1. Trimming removed 3 bases from V and 1 base from J; junction bases left unmatched: 5. CDR1 and CDR2 from the germline V gene are LNHNV and YYDKDF (reference sequence). The length of the CDR3 is 15 residues. CDR3 DNA sequence: TGTGCCACCAGCAGGCTGCGACAGGGGAACACTGAAGCTTTCTTT. Protein: CATSRLRQGNTEAFF.

The chain has TRBV5-4 and TRBJ2-7; TRBD2 is a possible D gene (6 bases). Trimming removed 3 bases at V and 0 bases at J, with 16 bases between. CDR1 is SGHNT and CDR2 is YYREEE in the germline V gene (reference sequence). This CDR3 comprises 16 residues. CDR3 bases: TGTGCCAGCAGCTACGGGCAAACCGGGAGCTCCTACGAGCAGTACTTC. Protein sequence: CASSYGQTGSSYEQYF.

There are a few counts of this clone. This chain connects TRBV6-4 to TRBJ2-1, with TRBD1 identical over 9 bases. The germline gives CDR1 MRHNA, CDR2 SNTAGT. V lost 0 bases, J lost 9 bases, and 24 bases stayed unmatched. CDR3 size: 21 residues. Here the CDR3 DNA reads TGTGCCAGCAGTGACTCGATGGGGGGACAGGGAATAAAACAACCTGGGGGTGAGCAGTTCTTC. Translating it yields CASSDSMGGQGIKQPGGEQFF.

Only one count was recorded for this clone. This chain joins TRBV18 and TRBJ2-4; D might be TRBD1 (6 bases). CDR3 length: 14 residues. The germline V gene encodes CDR1 KGHSH and CDR2 LQKENI. V dropped 4 bases and J dropped 5 bases, with 12 bases sitting between them. The CDR3 region has the DNA TGTGCCAGCTCACTACCAAGACAGGAAAACATTCAGTACTTC. Translating it yields CASSLPRQENIQYF.

The rearrangement links TRBV19 to TRBJ1-4; TRBD1 aligns across 7 bases. This CDR3 has 15 amino acids. CDR1 and CDR2 (germline): LNHDA, SQIVND (reference sequence). J gave up 7 bases and V 4 bases, and 9 bases lay outside the gene matches. In DNA, the CDR3 is TGTGCCAGTAGTACCTCCGGGACAGCCTCTGAAAAACTGTTTTTT. Translated, it gives CASSTSGTASEKLFF.

CDR3 in DNA: TGTGCCAGCAGTAGGGTAGCGGGAGGACACGAGCAGTACTTC. Its translation is CASSRVAGGHEQYF. This rearrangement joins TRBV27 to TRBJ2-7, with 10 bases matching TRBD2. The J segment lost 5 bases and the V segment lost 5 bases, leaving 6 bases of the junction unmatched. Germline CDR1 reads MNHEY; CDR2 reads SMNVEV (reference sequence). The CDR3 length is 14 residues.

This rearrangement joins TRBV6-5 to TRBJ1-2; the D gene is possibly TRBD1 (6 bases). From germline, CDR1 is MNHEY and CDR2 SVGAGI. This CDR3 spans 14 amino acids. V lost 8 bases and J 5 bases, leaving 18 bases between the germline ends. CDR3 coding DNA: TGTGCCAGCTCCTACCCCGGACAGCCATATGGCTACACCTTC. Its protein is CASSYPGQPYGYTF.

This chain uses TRBV11-2 with TRBJ2-1; 8 bases agree with TRBD2. Germline V CDR1 and CDR2: SGHAT, FQNNGV. V lost 3 bases and J lost 5; bases outside the gene matches: 6. This CDR3 is 15 amino acids long. The CDR3 sequence is CASSFSGGPDNEQFF. CDR3 sequence (DNA): TGTGCCAGCAGCTTCTCGGGAGGGCCCGACAATGAGCAGTTCTTC.

V gene TRBV12-5 combines with J gene TRBJ1-1; D is unresolved. CDR1 is LGHNT and CDR2 is FRNRAP in the germline V gene. The V end lost 5 bases, the J end lost 1 base, and 17 bases lay between the germline ends. CDR3 size: 16 residues. The CDR3 nucleotides are TGTGCTAGTGGTCTCCCAAGCCAGGTGAGGAACACTGAAGCTTTCTTT. This translates into CASGLPSQVRNTEAFF. Full variable domain (missing parts from reference TRBV12-5 and TRBJ1-1): DARVTQTPRHKVTEMGQEVTMRCQPILGHNTVFWYRQTMMQGLELLAYFRNRAPLDDSGMPKDRFSAEMPDATLATLKIQPSEPRDSAVYFCASGLPSQVRNTEAFFGQGTRLTVV.

This clone showed up just a few times. The chain links TRBV10-2 to TRBJ2-4; 7 positions match TRBD2. Germline loops: CDR1 WSHSY, CDR2 SAAADI. The CDR3 sequence is 16 residues long. Trimming removed 3 bases from V and 1 base from J; junction bases left unmatched: 6. CDR3 nucleotide sequence: TGCGCCAGCAGTGATTATAAGCGGGGTGCCAAAAACATTCAGTACTTC. It is translated as CASSDYKRGAKNIQYF.

The chain has TRBV5-6 and TRBJ2-1; TRBD2 aligns across 8 bases. Germline loops: CDR1 SGHDT, CDR2 YYEEEE. The CDR3 covers 17 residues. The junction had 9 bases not matched to a gene; V was cut back by 4 bases and J by 0 bases. CDR3 sequence (DNA): TGTGCCAGCAGCCCCCAGCGGGAGTACAGCTCCTACAATGAGCAGTTCTTC. Amino acids: CASSPQREYSSYNEQFF.

This clone was picked up a small number of times. V is TRBV11-2 and J is TRBJ2-7, with 12 bases aligning to TRBD1. Trimming cost V 5 bases and J 3 bases; bases outside gene matches: 5. Germline V CDR1 and CDR2: SGHAT, FQNNGV. The CDR3 totals 15 residues. CDR3 region: CASSPGTGGVYEQYF. The CDR3 region has the DNA TGTGCCAGCAGCCCCGGGACAGGGGGCGTCTACGAGCAGTACTTC.

V and J are TRBV23-1 and TRBJ1-3; the D is unclear. TRBV23-1 is an open reading frame whose function is uncertain. The CDR3 is made up of 14 amino acids. Trimming stripped 11 bases from V and 6 bases from J, with 20 bases between. The CDR3 is CAPPPRTAVNTIYF. For the CDR3, the DNA is TGCGCCCCGCCCCCCCGGACTGCCGTAAACACCATATATTTT.

The table lists this clone with a few counts. The chain links TRBV7-9 to TRBJ2-7; D uncertain. Trimming stripped 1 base from V and 2 bases from J, with 9 bases between. Germline-derived CDR1 and CDR2 are SEHNR and FQNEAQ (reference sequence). The length of the CDR3 is 14 residues. This CDR3 reads CASSLEPHPYEQYF. The CDR3 DNA is TGTGCCAGCAGCTTAGAACCACACCCCTACGAGCAGTACTTC.

The rearrangement uses TRBV11-2 and TRBJ1-4; D is perhaps TRBD1 (5 bases). V lost 4 bases and J 10 bases, leaving 16 bases between the germline ends. Germline CDR1 SGHAT, CDR2 FQNNGV. This CDR3 has 14 residues. The DNA of the CDR3 is TGTGCCAGCAGCTCGCATCGCAGGGACTTAAAACTGTTTTTT. Protein: CASSSHRRDLKLFF.

The gene calls are TRBV27 and TRBJ2-2; D is perhaps TRBD1 (5 bases). The CDR3 covers 13 residues. Germline V gene sequence: CDR1 MNHEY, CDR2 SMNVEV (reference sequence). V was shortened by 10 bases and J by 1 base, with 10 bases between the two germline ends. CDR3 residues: CATKTVNTGELFF. CDR3 nucleotide sequence: TGTGCCACCAAGACAGTGAACACCGGGGAGCTGTTTTTT.